This passage covers 7 T cell receptor beta chains from one sample sequenced in a study of CD8 T cells in ankylosing spondylitis. These receptors have no known antigen. Study-level results: In ankylosing spondylitis blood, a motif of seven or eight highly homologous TCR beta variants appeared characteristic.

TCRdb used MiXCR to reprocess the 5' RACE reads, holding one entry per CDR3 protein. Of about 440,000 distinct CDR3 sequences listed, more than 15% were seen once; the top ten hold over 1%. The material sequenced was blood, either unsorted or a sorted T cell fraction (not recorded which). The receptors come from a male donor with ankylosing spondylitis.

This clonotype was picked up a small number of times. The chain combines TRBV5-1 with TRBJ2-3; either TRBD1 or TRBD2 may fit D (5 bases each). Trimming cost V 7 bases and J 0 bases, with 12 bases left between them. Per germline, CDR1 SGHRS and CDR2 YFSETQ. The length of the CDR3 is 14 residues. The CDR3 reads CASGGQGSTDTQYF. CDR3 in DNA: TGCGCCAGCGGCGGGCAGGGAAGCACAGATACGCAGTATTTT.

The chain carries TRBV28 and TRBJ1-1; D is uncertain. The CDR3 is 14 amino acids. Germline CDR1 MDHEN, CDR2 SYDVKM. The V end lost 7 bases, the J end lost 5 bases, and 17 bases lay between the germline ends. The CDR3 DNA follows: TGTGCCAGCACCATCCCGGGGTCGGTGACTGAAGCTTTCTTT. The encoded protein is CASTIPGSVTEAFF.

This clonotype was recorded many times. The CDR3 loop reads CASSPNTGELFF. In nucleotides, the CDR3 is TGTGCCAGCAGTCCGAACACCGGGGAGCTGTTTTTT. This sequence joins TRBV12-3 or TRBV12-4 and TRBJ2-2, with D unclear. V lost 5 bases and J 0 bases, leaving 1 base between the germline ends. The CDR3 has 12 residues.

The chain uses TRBV5-4 and TRBJ1-6; D is perhaps TRBD1 (5 bases). Germline lookup yields CDR1 SGHNT and CDR2 YYREEE (reference sequence). V lost 4 bases and J 8 bases, leaving 22 bases between the germline ends. The CDR3 has 17 residues. CDR3 nucleotide sequence: TGTGCCAGCAGCAGTGGAGGGGCCATAACTAAATATTCACCCCTCCACTTT. Its protein is CASSSGGAITKYSPLHF.

This clonotype has a handful of counts. The chain has TRBV7-9 and TRBJ2-1; 9 positions agree with TRBD2. Germline CDR1 and CDR2: SEHNR and FQNEAQ (reference sequence). Trimming removed 2 bases from V and 4 bases from J; junction bases left unmatched: 6. This CDR3 spans 16 amino acids. Here the CDR3 reads CASSLRETSGYNEQFF. The CDR3 region has the DNA TGTGCCAGCAGCTTAAGGGAGACTAGCGGATACAATGAGCAGTTCTTC.

Points on this clonotype: An end of the junction does not agree with germline; a read error may underlie this. The chain is built from TRBV15 and TRBJ1-1; 8 nucleotides match TRBD1. The germline gives CDR1 LNHNV, CDR2 YYDKDF (reference sequence). The length of the CDR3 is 13 residues. The CDR3 here is CATSRGDRTGAFF. The CDR3 nucleotides are TGTGCCACCAGCAGAGGGGACAGGACTGGAGCTTTCTTT. The whole variable domain, filled in from reference TRBV15 and TRBJ1-1, reads DAMVIQNPRYQVTQFGKPVTLSCSQTLNHNVMYWYQQKSSQAPKLLFHYYDKDFNNEADTPDNFQSRRPNTSFCFLDIRSPGLGDTAMYLCATSRGDRTGAFFGQGTRLTVV.

This clonotype occurred a few times. In DNA form, the CDR3 reads TGTGCCAGCAGCCCCAGACAGGGGGTTTACAATGAGCAGTTCTTC. It specifies CASSPRQGVYNEQFF. The chain couples TRBV7-9 to TRBJ2-1; TRBD1 agrees at 9 bases. The CDR3 loop spans 15 amino acids. J lost 4 bases, V lost 5 bases, and 6 bases had no gene match. The germline V gene has CDR1 SEHNR and CDR2 FQNEAQ (reference sequence).